The 3 T cell receptor beta chains in this list originate from one sample, sequenced in a study of synovial regulatory T cells in juvenile arthritis (dated by TCRdb to the mid-2010s). The library was generated by the immunoSEQ multiplex PCR assay. This immuneACCESS table, as held by TCRdb, lists in-frame sequences with V and J called but not all clones. Of the missing ones, under half trace to an unresolved V gene in checked studies; the others have no known cause. The sample table records about 780 clones. About a sixth of the sample is taken by the ten largest. Synovial samples were synovial fluid collected alongside matched peripheral blood from each patient with active arthritis. Material for sequencing was Treg cells from the synovium. The origin of the receptors is a donor aged 2-35 years with juvenile idiopathic arthritis.

This clone shows up as medium-sized by frequency. The rearrangement joins TRBV5-1 to TRBJ1-4. The CDR3 covers 15 residues. No DNA has been recorded. CDR1 and CDR2 from the germline V gene are SGHRS and YFSETQ. CDR3 loop: CASSLILGGREKLFF.

According to its frequency, this clone is large. The V gene is TRBV10-3, the J gene TRBJ1-5. This CDR3 is 16 amino acids long. This entry has no DNA. Germline CDR1 is ENHRY and CDR2 is SYGVKD. This chain's CDR3 is CAISERQPSSNQPQHF.

Its frequency marks this clone as medium-sized. The chain joins TRBV30 to TRBJ1-5. CDR1 GTSNPN and CDR2 SVGIG come from the germline V gene (reference sequence). The CDR3 is made up of 13 amino acids. Only the protein is on record. The CDR3 sequence is CAWSAIGDQPQHF.